The 32 T cell receptor beta chains below were found in one sample sequenced in a study of T-cell memory formation after mild COVID-19. TCRdb used MiXCR to reprocess the 5' RACE reads, holding one entry per CDR3 protein. The sample includes roughly 120,000 distinct CDR3 sequences, about 16% of them seen just once. The specimen was PBMCs or a T cell subset sorted from them (not recorded which). The receptors come from an adult woman who had mild COVID-19 (a few samples of this study predate the infection). Cell type and time point are not known.

The sample holds many counts of this clonotype. This chain links TRBV5-6 with TRBJ2-1; TRBD1 or TRBD2 may be the D gene (6 bases each). Per the germline V gene, CDR1 is SGHDT and CDR2 is YYEEEE. This CDR3 contains 11 residues. V shed 0 bases and J shed 12 bases, with 7 bases lying between them. In DNA form, the CDR3 reads TGTGCCAGCAGCTTGGAGGGGGGGCAGTTCTTC. This gives the protein CASSLEGGQFF. Based on the CDR3 plus reference TRBV5-6 and TRBJ2-1, the full variable domain is DAGVTQSPTHLIKTRGQQVTLRCSPKSGHDTVSWYQQALGQGPQFIFQYYEEEERQRGNFPDRFSGHQFPNYSSELNVNALLLGDSALYLCASSLEGGQFFGPGTRLTVL.

This clonotype was recorded a few times. The rearrangement links TRBV24-1 to TRBJ2-6; a weak D match, TRBD2 (6 bases). V was pared by 5 bases and J by 0 bases, with 10 bases between. This CDR3 spans 16 amino acids. Germline CDR1 and CDR2: KGHDR and SFDVKD. Here the CDR3 DNA reads TGTGCCACCAGTGCTGACGGGAGCTCTGGGGCCAACGTCCTGACTTTC. It is translated as CATSADGSSGANVLTF.

This rearrangement joins TRBV5-1 to TRBJ2-1; no clear D gene. CDR1 SGHRS and CDR2 YFSETQ come from the germline V gene. The CDR3 totals 13 residues. Trimming shortened V by 0 bases and J by 3 bases, and 4 bases separated the two germline ends. The CDR3 DNA follows: TGCGCCAGCAGCTTGGCAGACTACAATGAGCAGTTCTTC. Protein: CASSLADYNEQFF.

V gene TRBV27 combines with J gene TRBJ1-1; D is perhaps TRBD1 (5 bases). Trimming stripped 3 bases from V and 1 base from J, with 9 bases between. This CDR3 contains 14 residues. Germline values: CDR1 MNHEY, CDR2 SMNVEV (reference sequence). The CDR3 is CASSFIDRNTEAFF. CDR3 DNA sequence: TGTGCCAGCAGTTTCATCGACAGGAACACTGAAGCTTTCTTT.

This clonotype is judged medium-sized (0.01 to 0.1%). J is TRBJ2-3 and V is TRBV2; 13 nucleotides align to TRBD2. CDR1 and CDR2 (germline): SNHLY, FYNNEI. The CDR3 is 19 residues long. Trimming took 7 bases from V and 7 from J; bases not matched to a gene: 20. CDR3 sequence: CASTSRTSGGPTTFNTQYF. The CDR3, as DNA: TGTGCCAGCACGAGCAGGACTAGCGGGGGCCCTACAACCTTCAATACGCAGTATTTT.

V usage is TRBV20-1 and J usage is TRBJ2-3; D gene unclear. This CDR3 has 15 amino acids. V dropped 0 bases and J dropped 1 base, with 11 bases sitting between them. Germline loops: CDR1 DFQATT, CDR2 SNEGSKA (reference sequence). For the CDR3, the DNA is TGCAGTGCTAGAGAGCCAGAATCGGGCACAGATACGCAGTATTTT. Its translation: CSAREPESGTDTQYF.

The genes are TRBV4-1 and TRBJ2-7, with D possibly matching TRBD1 (5 bases). V was cut by 1 base and J by 0 bases, with 10 bases left in between. Germline V gene sequence: CDR1 MGHRA, CDR2 YSYEKL. The CDR3 is made up of 15 amino acids. The CDR3 is CASSQGVTGSYEQYF. CDR3 nucleotides: TGCGCCAGCAGCCAAGGGGTCACAGGCTCCTACGAGCAGTACTTC.

The chain uses TRBV25-1 and TRBJ2-7, with 7 bases identical to TRBD1. This CDR3 contains 15 residues. The germline V gene has CDR1 MGHDK and CDR2 SYGVNS. The V segment lost 5 bases and the J segment 2 bases; nucleotides outside the gene matches: 9. The CDR3 DNA follows: TGTGCCAGCAGTCCACGAGAGGACAGGACCTACGAGCAGTACTTC. Protein: CASSPREDRTYEQYF.

The chain carries TRBV7-9 and TRBJ2-7; 8 positions agree with TRBD2. CDR3 length: 16 amino acids. Germline trimming cut 5 bases from V and 6 bases from J; bases unmatched to any gene: 15. CDR1 is SEHNR, CDR2 FQNEAQ, per germline (reference sequence). The CDR3 DNA reads as TGTGCCAGCAGCCCAAGCGGGAGTGGAGGGGCCGGCGAGCAGTACTTC. Translation: CASSPSGSGGAGEQYF.

CDR3 bases: TGTGCCAGTAGGACCACTAGCGGTTCCTACAATGAGCAGTTCTTC. The encoded protein is CASRTTSGSYNEQFF. The V gene is TRBV19, the J gene TRBJ2-1; the match to TRBD2 covers 8 bases. CDR1 and CDR2 (germline): LNHDA, SQIVND (reference sequence). With 6 bases clipped from V and 1 base from J, the junction kept 5 bases outside the gene matches. The CDR3 covers 15 residues.

This chain connects TRBV19 to TRBJ2-1; D might be TRBD1 (5 bases). Germline CDR1 reads LNHDA; CDR2 reads SQIVND (reference sequence). V dropped 7 bases and J dropped 2 bases, with 9 bases sitting between them. The CDR3 runs to 13 residues. The chain's CDR3 is CASKVTAYNEQFF. CDR3 DNA sequence: TGTGCCAGTAAAGTGACAGCCTACAATGAGCAGTTCTTC.

This chain links TRBV27 with TRBJ2-7, with D unresolved. The CDR3 is 13 amino acids. The germline V and J ends were trimmed by 5 bases and 5 bases, with 13 bases remaining between them. Germline loops: CDR1 MNHEY, CDR2 SMNVEV (reference sequence). The CDR3 DNA follows: TGTGCCAGCAGTGGCCGTGAATCGGACGAGCAGTACTTC. It codes for CASSGRESDEQYF.

As DNA, the CDR3 is TGTGCCAGCCTCCAGGCCTGGGGCTATGGCTACACCTTC. Its protein is CASLQAWGYGYTF. This rearrangement joins TRBV19 to TRBJ1-2; D ambiguous. Per germline, CDR1 LNHDA and CDR2 SQIVND (reference sequence). Trimming stripped 9 bases from V and 4 bases from J, with 15 bases between. The CDR3 contains 13 residues.

This clonotype showed up just a few times. This rearrangement joins TRBV20-1 to TRBJ1-1; D unclear. The CDR3 loop spans 12 amino acids. Germline CDR1 is DFQATT and CDR2 is SNEGSKA (reference sequence). Trimming shortened V by 0 bases and J by 7 bases, and 9 bases separated the two germline ends. In DNA form, the CDR3 reads TGCAGTGCTAGAGATAACGGGGTTGAAGCTTTCTTT. The encoded protein is CSARDNGVEAFF.

This clonotype was seen at least ten times. The gene calls are TRBV29-1 and TRBJ2-1, with D uncertain. Trimming cost V 6 bases and J 8 bases, with 17 bases left between them. Per the germline V gene, CDR1 is SQVTM and CDR2 is ANQGSEA. This CDR3 has 13 residues. CDR3 DNA sequence: TGCAGCGTCGAAATGAGATTAGTGGATGAGCAGTTCTTC. Translation gives CSVEMRLVDEQFF.

This clonotype has a count of ten or more. The chain recombines TRBV29-1 with TRBJ2-5; possibly TRBD1 for D (6 bases). CDR1 is SQVTM, CDR2 ANQGSEA, per germline. V was shortened by 3 bases and J by 0 bases, with 8 bases between the two germline ends. CDR3 length equals 13 residues. CDR3 loop: CSVDHRDQETQYF. The CDR3 nucleotides read TGCAGCGTTGACCACAGGGACCAAGAGACCCAGTACTTC.

CDR3 bases: TGCAGCGTGGACAGGCTAGATACGCAGTATTTT. Residues: CSVDRLDTQYF. The V and J genes are TRBV29-1 and TRBJ2-3; 7 bases are shared with TRBD1. The CDR3 runs 11 residues. CDR1 is SQVTM, CDR2 ANQGSEA, per germline. The ends lost 6 bases at V and 5 bases at J; junction bases unmatched: 2.

This clonotype was picked up a small number of times. The chain links TRBV15 to TRBJ2-3, with 7 bases that match TRBD1. The CDR3 runs to 16 residues. Looked up from germline, CDR1 is LNHNV and CDR2 is YYDKDF (reference sequence). After removal of 6 bases from V and 2 bases from J, the junction contained 11 bases not matched to a gene. The CDR3 sequence: CATSSDRQRNTDTQYF. The CDR3 DNA follows: TGTGCCACCAGTTCGGACAGGCAGAGAAACACAGATACGCAGTATTTT.

The gene calls are TRBV5-5 and TRBJ2-7; TRBD1 or TRBD2 may be the D gene (5 bases each). Germline CDR1 and CDR2: SGHKS and YYEKEE (reference sequence). The CDR3 has 12 residues. The ends were cut back, 5 bases at V and 5 bases at J, with 11 bases in the middle. CDR3 coding DNA: TGTGCCAGCAGTGGGGGAAGGAACGAGCAGTACTTC. Translated, it gives CASSGGRNEQYF.

As DNA, the CDR3 is TGTGCCAGCAGGCCCGAAAGCGGGAGCACCTACGAGCAGTACTTC. This encodes CASRPESGSTYEQYF. The V and J genes are TRBV5-4 and TRBJ2-7; TRBD2 matches at 8 bases. Trimming at V came to 5 bases and at J to 2 bases, leaving 9 bases not matched to a gene. Germline assignment: CDR1 SGHNT and CDR2 YYREEE (reference sequence). The CDR3 contains 15 residues.

The chain combines TRBV29-1 with TRBJ2-1; D gene uncertain. V gave up 5 bases and J gave up 5 bases, with 13 bases separating them. The CDR3 runs 13 residues. From germline, CDR1 is SQVTM and CDR2 ANQGSEA. CDR3 coding DNA: TGCAGCGTTCTCTCCTATTTCGACAATGAGCAGTTCTTC. Protein: CSVLSYFDNEQFF.

Of note for this clonotype: Since a much larger clone is just one base distant, this may be a read error. The chain links TRBV10-3 to TRBJ2-3; TRBD1 matches 8 bases. The germline CDR1 and CDR2 sequences are ENHRY and SYGVKD. The CDR3 runs to 17 residues. Unmatched junction bases numbered 13, after V lost 6 bases and J lost 2 bases. The CDR3 is CAIRDLARTGSTDTQYF. The CDR3 nucleotides read TGTGCCATCAGAGACCTTGCCCGGACAGGGTCCACAGATACGCAGTATTTT.

The chain has TRBV14 and TRBJ2-2, with TRBD2 identical over 9 bases. Germline V gives CDR1 SGHDN, CDR2 FVKESK. The CDR3 runs to 15 residues. Losses at the gene ends were 4 bases for V and 1 base for J; bases not matched to a gene: 1. CDR3 DNA: TGTGCCAGCAGCCGGACTAGCGAGAACACCGGGGAGCTGTTTTTT. Its translation: CASSRTSENTGELFF.

This clonotype was detected a few times. The rearrangement uses TRBV24-1 and TRBJ2-3, with D uncertain. The CDR3 covers 16 residues. The V gene's germline CDR1 is KGHDR and CDR2 SFDVKD. Trimming removed 1 base at V and 2 bases at J, with 12 bases between. DNA for the CDR3: TGTGCCACCAGTGATTTTCGACGGTTGAACACAGATACGCAGTATTTT. It is translated as CATSDFRRLNTDTQYF.

The CDR3 DNA follows: TGTGCCACCAGTGATTTCCTTATCCGGGACTATGATCGTCTGGATAGCAATCAGCCCCAGCATTTT. Encoded protein: CATSDFLIRDYDRLDSNQPQHF. V usage is TRBV24-1 and J usage is TRBJ1-5, with D tentatively TRBD1 (5 bases). Trimming shortened V by 1 base and J by 0 bases, and 27 bases separated the two germline ends. The CDR3 extends over 22 amino acids. CDR1 is KGHDR and CDR2 is SFDVKD in the germline V gene.

The chain couples TRBV7-2 to TRBJ2-3; 8 nucleotides align to TRBD1. The CDR3 contains 14 residues. Germline CDR1 is SGHTA and CDR2 is FQGNSA. The V segment lost 7 bases and the J segment 7 bases; nucleotides outside the gene matches: 10. The CDR3 DNA follows: TGTGCCAGCACCCCGGGACAGGAGAAGAATACGCAGTATTTT. Encoded protein: CASTPGQEKNTQYF.

This chain connects TRBV5-1 to TRBJ2-3, with 12 bases matching TRBD2. V lost 0 bases, J lost 2 bases, and 1 base stayed unmatched. This CDR3 region has 16 residues. Germline-derived CDR1 and CDR2 are SGHRS and YFSETQ. The CDR3 region is CASSLGLAGDTDTQYF. The CDR3 DNA sequence: TGCGCCAGCAGCTTGGGACTAGCGGGGGACACAGATACGCAGTATTTT.

This clonotype was recorded a few times. The J gene is TRBJ1-5, the V gene TRBV19; unclear D gene. CDR3 length: 21 amino acids. Per germline, CDR1 LNHDA and CDR2 SQIVND (reference sequence). The germline V and J ends were trimmed by 0 bases and 3 bases, with 27 bases remaining between them. CDR3 sequence reads: CASSIDWWLSGRQVSNQPQHF. The CDR3 coding sequence is TGTGCCAGTAGTATAGATTGGTGGTTAAGCGGCCGGCAGGTATCCAATCAGCCCCAGCATTTT.

This clonotype has at least ten counts. The chain carries TRBV12-3 or TRBV12-4 and TRBJ1-5; perhaps TRBD1 as D (6 bases). V was pared by 3 bases and J by 4 bases, with 13 bases between. CDR3 length equals 15 residues. CDR3 nucleotides: TGTGCCAGCAGTTTCGGGGGACAAGCTAATCAGCCCCAGCATTTT. Protein: CASSFGGQANQPQHF.

The chain is built from TRBV3-1 and TRBJ2-2; TRBD1 agrees at 8 bases. The V gene end was trimmed by 4 bases and the J gene end by 5 bases; junction bases not matched to a gene: 9. The CDR3 runs to 16 residues. Germline V gene lookup returns CDR1 LGHDT and CDR2 YNNKEL (reference sequence). CDR3 amino acids: CASSLRTGSRTGELFF. CDR3 nucleotides: TGTGCCAGCAGCCTTCGGACAGGGAGTAGGACCGGGGAGCTGTTTTTT.

The gene calls are TRBV12-5 and TRBJ2-1, with D unresolved. From germline, CDR1 is LGHNT and CDR2 FRNRAP. The CDR3 has 11 residues. V lost 6 bases and J 10 bases, leaving 10 bases between the germline ends. DNA for the CDR3: TGTGCTAGTGGATCCGAATTGGAGCAGTTCTTC. It yields the protein CASGSELEQFF.

The chain uses TRBV11-3 and TRBJ2-1; perhaps TRBD2 as D (5 bases). The germline V and J ends were trimmed by 1 base and 3 bases, with 16 bases remaining between them. The germline CDR1 and CDR2 sequences are SGHNT and YENEEA. This CDR3 spans 17 amino acids. DNA for the CDR3: TGTGCCAGCAGCTTAGCTTTAGGCAGCGGTCTCTACAATGAGCAGTTCTTC. Translation: CASSLALGSGLYNEQFF.